One and the same sample provided the 27 T cell receptor beta chains below, sequenced in a study of stem cell transplantation in POMP-related autoinflammatory disease. Produced via immunoSEQ multiplex PCR; TCRdb's table is partial and in-frame only. This table holds tens of thousands of clones, more than 75% found once. The input for sequencing was CD4+ T cells from PBMCs, taken before stem cell transplantation. The receptors originated from a human donor with POMP-related autoinflammation and immune dysregulation (PRAID).

The chain joins TRBV5-4 to TRBJ2-3, with 15 bases aligning to TRBD2. In germline, CDR1 is SGHNT, CDR2 YYREEE (reference sequence). The trim removed 3 bases at V and 5 bases at J, leaving 4 bases unmatched. The CDR3 covers 16 residues. Here the CDR3 reads CASSWTSGGGLDTQYF. In DNA form, the CDR3 reads TGTGCCAGCAGCTGGACTAGCGGGGGGGGTTTAGATACGCAGTATTTT.

J is TRBJ2-7 and V is TRBV10-3, with 7 bases identical to TRBD2. In germline, CDR1 is ENHRY, CDR2 SYGVKD. V lost 2 bases, J lost 2 bases, and 9 bases stayed unmatched. This CDR3 has 16 amino acids. The CDR3 DNA reads TGTGCCATCAGTGAGGGGTGGTCGGGAGGAACCTACGAGCAGTACTTC. Its protein is CAISEGWSGGTYEQYF.

The chain employs TRBV18 and TRBJ2-2; D may be TRBD1 (6 bases). The V gene lost 3 bases and the J gene lost 0 bases, with 11 bases spanning the gap. This CDR3 comprises 16 residues. Germline CDR1 and CDR2: KGHSH and LQKENI. CDR3 in DNA: TGTGCCAGCTCACCGCTGACAGGCACGAACACCGGGGAGCTGTTTTTT. This sequence encodes CASSPLTGTNTGELFF.

A few counts support this clone. The rearrangement links TRBV2 to TRBJ2-7; no clear D. CDR1 and CDR2 from the germline V gene are SNHLY and FYNNEI. This CDR3 comprises 11 residues. V was clipped by 8 bases and J by 3 bases, with 8 bases between them. The CDR3 protein is CASWSNYEQYF. For the CDR3, the DNA is TGTGCCAGCTGGTCTAACTACGAGCAGTACTTC.

V usage is TRBV19 and J usage is TRBJ1-1; D not resolved. Trimming pared 6 bases from V and 0 bases from J, leaving 14 bases between. This CDR3 has 15 amino acids. Germline CDR1 and CDR2: LNHDA and SQIVND (reference sequence). CDR3 in DNA: TGTGCCAGTAGCTCCTTACTCAGCATGAACACTGAAGCTTTCTTT. Residues: CASSSLLSMNTEAFF.

The V gene is TRBV28, the J gene TRBJ2-7, with D possibly TRBD2 on 6 matching bases. The CDR3 contains 14 residues. The V gene's germline CDR1 is MDHEN and CDR2 SYDVKM. Trimming stripped 7 bases from V and 3 bases from J, with 16 bases between. The CDR3 reads CASNRQGGIYEQYF. The CDR3 region has the DNA TGTGCCAGCAATCGTCAGGGCGGGATCTACGAGCAGTACTTC.

V is TRBV9 and J is TRBJ1-2; tentative D call: TRBD1 (5 bases). There are 15 residues in the CDR3. Germline assignment: CDR1 SGDLS and CDR2 YYNGEE. Trimming took 4 bases from V and 0 from J, leaving 13 bases between them. In nucleotides, the CDR3 is TGTGCCAGCAGCACAAGGACGGGGCCTAACTATGGCTACACCTTC. Translation: CASSTRTGPNYGYTF. The full variable domain, in which reference TRBV9 and TRBJ1-2 provide the parts outside the CDR3, is DSGVTQTPKHLITATGQRVTLRCSPRSGDLSVYWYQQSLDQGLQFLIQYYNGEERAKGNILERFSAQQFPDLHSELNLSSLELGDSALYFCASSTRTGPNYGYTFGSGTRLTVV.

This rearrangement joins TRBV6-6 to TRBJ1-5; TRBD1 agrees at 7 bases. J was trimmed by 2 bases and V by 6 bases; bases with no gene match: 7. Germline CDR1 reads MNHNY; CDR2 reads SVGAGI (reference sequence). This CDR3 comprises 15 residues. The CDR3 spells CASSRTGHGNQPQHF. CDR3 DNA: TGTGCCAGCAGCAGGACAGGACACGGCAATCAGCCCCAGCATTTT.

V usage is TRBV28 and J usage is TRBJ1-2; TRBD1 might be the D (5 bases). The CDR3 contains 13 residues. Germline CDR1 reads MDHEN; CDR2 reads SYDVKM. Trimming left V 2 bases short and J 10 bases short, with 14 bases between. CDR3 DNA: TGTGCCAGCAGTTTAACGGGGACTATTGACTACACCTTC. It encodes CASSLTGTIDYTF.

The V call is TRBV5-4, the J call TRBJ2-2; 8 bases are a match to TRBD1. This CDR3 region has 15 residues. The germline V gene encodes CDR1 SGHNT and CDR2 YYREEE (reference sequence). Trimming at V came to 4 bases and at J to 0 bases, leaving 2 bases not matched to a gene. The CDR3 reads CASSRTGSNTGELFF. DNA for the CDR3: TGTGCCAGCAGCAGGACAGGGTCGAACACCGGGGAGCTGTTTTTT.

This clone was picked up a small number of times. V usage is TRBV5-1 and J usage is TRBJ2-7, with TRBD1 matching over 9 bases. The V gene end was trimmed by 0 bases and the J gene end by 7 bases; junction bases not matched to a gene: 5. Looked up from germline, CDR1 is SGHRS and CDR2 is YFSETQ. The CDR3 length is 14 residues. The CDR3: CASSLEQGAGEQYF. CDR3 bases: TGCGCCAGCAGCTTGGAACAGGGGGCAGGTGAGCAGTACTTC. The full variable domain, its missing parts supplied by reference TRBV5-1 and TRBJ2-7, is KAGVTQTPRYLIKTRGQQVTLSCSPISGHRSVSWYQQTPGQGLQFLFEYFSETQRNKGNFPGRFSGRQFSNSRSEMNVSTLELGDSALYLCASSLEQGAGEQYFGPGTRLTVT.

The genes are TRBV30 and TRBJ1-1; 7 bases fit TRBD1. Germline V gene sequence: CDR1 GTSNPN, CDR2 SVGIG (reference sequence). CDR3 length: 14 amino acids. V was clipped by 1 base and J by 4 bases; unmatched bases: 6. CDR3 amino acids: CAWSGGQSGTEAFF. The DNA of the CDR3 is TGTGCCTGGAGTGGGGGACAGTCTGGCACTGAAGCTTTCTTT.

V is TRBV2 and J is TRBJ2-7, with D maybe TRBD1 (5 bases). Germline values: CDR1 SNHLY, CDR2 FYNNEI. This CDR3 region has 16 residues. Deletions cut 8 bases from V and 3 bases from J, with 23 bases between. The CDR3 DNA reads TGTGCCAGCCGGATGGGGCAGGTGGCCTCGCTCTACGAGCAGTACTTC. Translation gives CASRMGQVASLYEQYF.

The chain links TRBV6-5 to TRBJ1-2; D unclear. Trimming removed 7 bases at V and 2 bases at J, with 14 bases between. Germline V gene sequence: CDR1 MNHEY, CDR2 SVGAGI. The CDR3 totals 14 residues. The CDR3 DNA reads TGTGCCAGCACTCCTTGGCGGAGGAACTATGGCTACACCTTC. Its protein product is CASTPWRRNYGYTF.

This sequence joins TRBV19 and TRBJ1-1; D perhaps matches TRBD1 (5 bases). The germline V gene encodes CDR1 LNHDA and CDR2 SQIVND (reference sequence). The germline V and J ends were trimmed by 9 bases and 1 base, with 18 bases remaining between them. The CDR3 loop spans 15 amino acids. The CDR3 spells CASKPGTLENTEAFF. The CDR3 coding sequence is TGTGCCAGCAAACCTGGGACGTTGGAGAACACTGAAGCTTTCTTT.

The CDR3 reads CAISESLAGSTDTQYF. CDR3 DNA sequence: TGTGCCATCAGTGAGTCTCTAGCGGGAAGCACAGATACGCAGTATTTT. The V call is TRBV10-3, the J call TRBJ2-3; 9 bases align to TRBD2. The ends lost 0 bases at V and 0 bases at J; junction bases unmatched: 1. This CDR3 contains 16 residues. Germline CDR1 is ENHRY and CDR2 is SYGVKD.

Regarding this clone: Different DNA sequences within this sample yield the same CDR3. This chain connects TRBV14 to TRBJ1-1; 8 bases agree with TRBD1. Germline loops: CDR1 SGHDN, CDR2 FVKESK. CDR3 length equals 14 residues. Trimming removed 3 bases from V and 5 bases from J; junction bases left unmatched: 5. As DNA, the CDR3 is TGTGCCAGCAGCCACCTGACAGGGGCGACTGAAGCTTTCTTT. Translating gives CASSHLTGATEAFF.

This chain uses TRBV5-1 with TRBJ2-3, with 8 bases aligning to TRBD1. J gave up 2 bases and V 6 bases, and 8 bases lay outside the gene matches. The CDR3 spans 15 residues. CDR1 is SGHRS, CDR2 YFSETQ, per germline. The CDR3 DNA is TGCGCCAGCACCACAGGGGGATCCTTCACAGATACGCAGTATTTT. It specifies CASTTGGSFTDTQYF.

This chain connects TRBV13 to TRBJ2-1; 11 nucleotides agree with TRBD1. J lost 7 bases, V lost 0 bases, and 5 bases had no gene match. This CDR3 has 16 residues. Germline CDR1 and CDR2: PRHDT and FYEKMQ (reference sequence). The CDR3 region has the DNA TGTGCCAGCAGCTTAGGTTGGACAGGGGGCGGGAATGAGCAGTTCTTC. It encodes CASSLGWTGGGNEQFF.

This clone came up a few times. The chain links TRBV27 to TRBJ2-2; TRBD1 matches 7 bases. The V gene's germline CDR1 is MNHEY and CDR2 SMNVEV (reference sequence). J gave up 4 bases and V 0 bases, and 5 bases lay outside the gene matches. There are 16 residues in the CDR3. The CDR3 loop is CASSLSLTGTTGELFF. The DNA for the CDR3 is TGTGCCAGCAGTTTATCCCTGACAGGGACCACCGGGGAGCTGTTTTTT.

The CDR3: CASSPGLAGRETQYF. The CDR3 region has the DNA TGTGCCAGCAGCCCGGGACTAGCGGGAAGGGAGACCCAGTACTTC. The V call is TRBV7-9, the J call TRBJ2-5, with 13 bases lining up with TRBD2. Germline CDR1 is SEHNR and CDR2 is FQNEAQ (reference sequence). V shed 5 bases and J 5 bases; nucleotides not matched to a gene: 5. The CDR3 covers 15 residues.

This clone was picked up one time. This rearrangement joins TRBV5-6 to TRBJ2-7; 8 nucleotides match TRBD1. V lost 4 bases, J lost 7 bases, and 10 bases stayed unmatched. The germline CDR1 and CDR2 sequences are SGHDT and YYEEEE. This CDR3 is built from 14 residues. The CDR3 protein is CASSTDREAWEQYF. DNA of the CDR3: TGTGCCAGCAGCACGGACAGGGAGGCCTGGGAGCAGTACTTC.

This rearrangement joins TRBV27 to TRBJ1-2, with D possibly TRBD1 on 6 matching bases. Germline CDR1 MNHEY, CDR2 SMNVEV (reference sequence). V dropped 4 bases and J dropped 9 bases, with 21 bases sitting between them. This CDR3 comprises 15 residues. The CDR3 region is CASSSAGVEGVSYTF. The DNA of the CDR3 is TGTGCCAGCAGTTCAGCAGGGGTGGAGGGAGTCAGCTACACCTTC.

The rearrangement joins TRBV18 to TRBJ1-4; no firm D call. The CDR3 runs to 14 residues. CDR1 and CDR2 (germline): KGHSH, LQKENI. V gave up 4 bases and J gave up 0 bases, with 6 bases separating them. The CDR3 reads CASSLTTTNEKLFF. CDR3 in DNA: TGTGCCAGCTCACTGACAACAACTAATGAAAAACTGTTTTTT.

This chain links TRBV15 with TRBJ2-3; no definite D call. Trimming removed 0 bases at V and 0 bases at J, with 10 bases between. Germline assignment: CDR1 LNHNV and CDR2 YYDKDF (reference sequence). The CDR3 runs 16 residues. The CDR3 loop reads CATSRDLSSSTDTQYF. The CDR3 coding sequence is TGTGCCACCAGCAGAGATCTCAGTTCTAGCACAGATACGCAGTATTTT.

This chain connects TRBV11-3 to TRBJ2-1; D remains unclear. V lost 5 bases to trimming and J lost 7 bases, with 12 bases between them. The germline gives CDR1 SGHNT, CDR2 YENEEA. This CDR3 region has 13 residues. The CDR3, as DNA: TGTGCCAGCAGCCCCTCTCCTTGGAATGAGCAGTTCTTC. It codes for CASSPSPWNEQFF.

This rearrangement joins TRBV19 to TRBJ1-3; the match to TRBD1 covers 7 bases. V dropped 4 bases and J dropped 5; count of bases not matched to a gene: 11. CDR1 and CDR2 (germline): LNHDA, SQIVND (reference sequence). This CDR3 is built from 16 residues. This CDR3 reads CASSKGQQHGRNTIYF. CDR3 in DNA: TGTGCCAGTAGTAAGGGACAGCAACATGGTCGAAACACCATATATTTT.